This TCR beta chain was recovered during a study of tumor-infiltrating lymphocytes in primary liver carcinoma. The wider study: Patients were men and women aged 30 to 69 years. Tumor staging was T1-T3 N0M0; sizes spanned roughly 4.2 to 10 cm across. Study outcomes and limitations: A significantly higher top-250-clone fraction was recorded for tumors than for blood (p = 0.039).

The CDR3 has 14 amino acids. With 10 bases removed from V and 5 bases from J, the gap between germline ends came to 20 bases. RNA and DNA were co-extracted from roughly 20-30 mg of unsorted bulk tissue. By surgical resection, the patients were treated for their primary liver carcinoma. A primer in the constant region served to generate TCR beta cDNA from approximately 450 ng of total RNA. Each TCR beta library was derived from three nested multiplex PCR rounds that employed slightly modified ARM-PCR. Amplification in the first two PCR rounds was performed using TRBV1-TRBV30 forward primers and a C-beta reverse primer for roughly 9 cycles each. TCRdb ran MiXCR on the multiplex PCR reads and lists one entry per CDR3 protein. The sample includes about 100,000 distinct CDR3 sequences, about 70% of them seen just once. Comments on this clonotype: Its cognate antigen is unknown.

This chain joins TRBV12-3 or TRBV12-4 and TRBJ1-2, with unresolved D. The sample comprised tumor-adjacent normal liver tissue. The source is a man aged 40-55 years with primary liver carcinoma and hepatitis B virus infection. The CDR3 here is CANTIGEGWYGYTF. The DNA for the CDR3 is TGTGCCAACACTATCGGAGAGGGCTGGTATGGCTACACCTTC.